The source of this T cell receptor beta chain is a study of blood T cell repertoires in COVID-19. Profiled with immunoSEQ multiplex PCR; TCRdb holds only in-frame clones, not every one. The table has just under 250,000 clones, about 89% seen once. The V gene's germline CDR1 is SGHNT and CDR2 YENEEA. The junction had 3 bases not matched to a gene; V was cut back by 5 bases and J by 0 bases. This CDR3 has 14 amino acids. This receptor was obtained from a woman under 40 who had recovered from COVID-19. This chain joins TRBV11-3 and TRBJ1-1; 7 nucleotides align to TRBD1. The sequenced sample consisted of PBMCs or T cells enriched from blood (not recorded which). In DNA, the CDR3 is TGTGCCAGCAGCCGGGACAGTATGAACACTGAAGCTTTCTTT. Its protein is CASSRDSMNTEAFF.